This T cell receptor beta chain was sequenced during a study of metastatic and nonmetastatic thyroid tumors (dated by TCRdb to between 2020 and 2021). Some background on the complete study: For patients with malignant and with benign thyroid disease, the researchers compared repertoires between peripheral blood samples and tumor or nodule tissue samples. Beyond this particular receptor, the publication reports: TCR beta diversity was reported as significantly higher in malignant tumors than in benign nodules, in both blood and tumor samples.

From a lookup of the germline V gene, CDR1 and CDR2 are MNHEY and SVGAGI. V is cut back by 0 bases and J by 2 bases, with 4 bases in the junction unmatched. The CDR3, cysteine through phenylalanine, is 16 amino acids long. CDR3 DNA only is kept here, 48 bases in frame from base 1. The library was generated by PCR. The sequencing machine was an Illumina HiSeq 4000. High-throughput sequencing was used to profile the TCR beta-chain CDR3 region of each patient. On the study's bioinformatics: Drawing on CDR3 differences between clinicopathological groups, the researchers built a classifier meant to tell apart patients with distant-metastatic papillary thyroid cancer. Repertoire diversity was assessed with the Shannon index, and tumor-blood repertoire similarity with the Morisita-Horn index. TCRdb redid the processing of the public reads, applying fastp at Q25 and MiXCR, and retained in-frame beta chains. What appears here as the V and J calls and clone size reflects TCRdb's work, not the paper's. The sample profile shows 21,000 or so clones; more than 25% of them were found once. Clones ranked in the top ten supply approximately 21% of the sample.

No treatment had been received by any patient before thyroid surgery. Using T-cell receptor beta sequencing, the researchers looked back retrospectively at clinical samples from patients, gathered between the early 2010s and the late 2010s. This clone was found many times. Its cognate antigen has yet to be identified. Base-call qualities are not available, and no considerably larger clone is one nucleotide away. The source material was blood. The source is a female donor with papillary thyroid cancer or a benign thyroid nodule (not recorded which). Some clones in this sample may be carry-over from other donors' samples. Recombination linked TRBV6-5 to TRBJ1-5; TRBD1 aligns with 7 central bases. The base sequence is TGTGCCAGCAGTTACTCCGGAGGGGGCGGCAATCAGCCCCAGCATTTT. Its amino acids are CASSYSGGGGNQPQHF.